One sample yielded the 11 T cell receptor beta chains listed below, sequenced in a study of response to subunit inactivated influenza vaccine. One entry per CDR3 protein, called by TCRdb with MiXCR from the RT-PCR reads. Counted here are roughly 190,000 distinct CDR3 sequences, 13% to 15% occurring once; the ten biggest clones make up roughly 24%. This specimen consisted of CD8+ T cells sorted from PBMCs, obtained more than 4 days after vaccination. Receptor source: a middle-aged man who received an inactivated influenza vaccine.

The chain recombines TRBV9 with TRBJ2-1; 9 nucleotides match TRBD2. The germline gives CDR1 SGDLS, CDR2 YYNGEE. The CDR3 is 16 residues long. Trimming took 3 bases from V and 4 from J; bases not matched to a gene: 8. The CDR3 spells CASSGSGSPGYNEQFF. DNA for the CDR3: TGTGCCAGCAGCGGTAGCGGGAGCCCGGGATACAATGAGCAGTTCTTC.

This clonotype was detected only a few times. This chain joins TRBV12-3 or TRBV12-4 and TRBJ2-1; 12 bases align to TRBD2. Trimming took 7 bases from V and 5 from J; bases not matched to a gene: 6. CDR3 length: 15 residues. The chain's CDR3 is CASNLAGGPHNEQFF. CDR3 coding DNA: TGTGCCAGCAACCTAGCGGGGGGGCCCCACAATGAGCAGTTCTTC.

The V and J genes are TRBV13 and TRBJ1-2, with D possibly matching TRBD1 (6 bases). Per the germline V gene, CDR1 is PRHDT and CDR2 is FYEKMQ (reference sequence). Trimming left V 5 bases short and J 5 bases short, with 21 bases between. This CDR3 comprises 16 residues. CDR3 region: CASSTPTRGYGYGYTF. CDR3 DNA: TGTGCCAGCAGCACCCCGACCAGGGGTTATGGATATGGCTACACCTTC.

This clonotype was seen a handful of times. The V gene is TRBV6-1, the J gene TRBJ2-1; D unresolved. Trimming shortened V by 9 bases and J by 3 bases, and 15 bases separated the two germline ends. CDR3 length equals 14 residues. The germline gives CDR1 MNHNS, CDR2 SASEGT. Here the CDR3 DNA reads TGTGCCAGTTCCTTGGACGAGGACTACAATGAGCAGTTCTTC. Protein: CASSLDEDYNEQFF.

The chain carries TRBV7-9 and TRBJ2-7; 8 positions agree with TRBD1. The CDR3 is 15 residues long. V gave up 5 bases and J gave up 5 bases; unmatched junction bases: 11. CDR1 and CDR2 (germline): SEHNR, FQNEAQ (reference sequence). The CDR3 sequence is CASSQSETGVNEQYF. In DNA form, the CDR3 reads TGTGCCAGCAGCCAATCCGAGACAGGGGTTAACGAGCAGTACTTC.

The CDR3: CASSLRAGGGYTF. The CDR3 DNA sequence: TGTGCCAGCAGCTTACGGGCCGGGGGTGGCTACACCTTC. The rearrangement links TRBV11-2 to TRBJ1-2, with D perhaps TRBD1 (5 bases). V was trimmed by 2 bases and J by 7 bases, leaving 11 bases between them. This CDR3 spans 13 amino acids. Per germline, CDR1 SGHAT and CDR2 FQNNGV.

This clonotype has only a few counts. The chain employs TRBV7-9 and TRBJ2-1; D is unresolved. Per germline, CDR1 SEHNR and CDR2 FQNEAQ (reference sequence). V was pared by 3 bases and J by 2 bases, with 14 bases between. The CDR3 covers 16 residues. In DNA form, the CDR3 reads TGTGCCAGCAGCTTTCGGGCATTGCCCCCCTACAATGAGCAGTTCTTC. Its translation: CASSFRALPPYNEQFF.

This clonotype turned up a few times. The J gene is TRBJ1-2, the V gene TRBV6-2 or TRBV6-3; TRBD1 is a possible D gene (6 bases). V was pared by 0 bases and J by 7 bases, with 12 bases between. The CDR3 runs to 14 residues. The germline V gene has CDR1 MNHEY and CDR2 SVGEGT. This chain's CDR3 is CASSYSSGGFGYTF. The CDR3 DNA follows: TGTGCCAGCAGTTACTCTTCCGGGGGCTTTGGCTACACCTTC.

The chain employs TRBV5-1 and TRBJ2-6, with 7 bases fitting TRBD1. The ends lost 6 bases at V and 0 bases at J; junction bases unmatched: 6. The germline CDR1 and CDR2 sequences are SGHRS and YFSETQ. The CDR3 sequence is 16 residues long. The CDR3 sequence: CASTGTESSGANVLTF. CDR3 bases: TGCGCCAGCACTGGGACAGAGAGCTCTGGGGCCAACGTCCTGACTTTC.

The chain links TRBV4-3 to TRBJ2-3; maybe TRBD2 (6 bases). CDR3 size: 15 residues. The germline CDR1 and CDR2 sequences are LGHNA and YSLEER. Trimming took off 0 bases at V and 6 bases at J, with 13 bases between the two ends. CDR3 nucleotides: TGCGCCAGCAGCCAAGATCGAGATGGGGGGGATACGCAGTATTTT. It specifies CASSQDRDGGDTQYF.

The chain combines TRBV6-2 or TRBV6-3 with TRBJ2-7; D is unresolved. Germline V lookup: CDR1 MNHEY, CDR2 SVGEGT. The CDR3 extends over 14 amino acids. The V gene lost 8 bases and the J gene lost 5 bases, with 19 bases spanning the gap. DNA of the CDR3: TGTGCCAGCTCTGCCGTGCGGTCATACGACGAGCAGTACTTC. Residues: CASSAVRSYDEQYF.